The 18 T cell receptor beta chains given below trace back to one sample, sequenced in a study of T-cell reconstitution after alpha-beta-depleted transplantation in children. Researchers prepared the TCRbeta library using unique molecular identifiers, the study reports. TCRdb ran MiXCR on the PCR reads and lists one entry per CDR3 protein. The table shows about 400,000 distinct CDR3 sequences, with just over 20% occurring only once. The material sequenced was PBMCs from the stem cell graft donor, taken from the stem cell graft. All receptors derive from a human donor who donated a stem cell graft to a child with acute myeloid leukemia.

This clonotype was counted many times. This chain joins TRBV20-1 and TRBJ2-6, with unresolved D. This CDR3 region has 14 residues. From germline, CDR1 is DFQATT and CDR2 SNEGSKA (reference sequence). V gave up 5 bases and J gave up 1 base, with 9 bases separating them. The CDR3: CSASDTSGANVLTF. CDR3 DNA: TGCAGTGCTTCCGACACTTCTGGGGCCAACGTCCTGACTTTC.

The chain carries TRBV7-3 and TRBJ2-3; 7 bases are a match to TRBD2. Losses at the gene ends were 2 bases for V and 4 bases for J; bases not matched to a gene: 6. The CDR3 length is 15 residues. CDR1 and CDR2 from the germline V gene are SGHTA and FQGTGA. This CDR3 is CASSLVGLVADTQYF. DNA of the CDR3: TGTGCCAGCAGCTTAGTTGGACTAGTAGCAGATACGCAGTATTTT.

There are a few counts of this clonotype. V gene TRBV29-1 combines with J gene TRBJ2-3; 9 bases match TRBD1. Germline V gene data show CDR1 as SQVTM and CDR2 as ANQGSEA. V shed 5 bases, J shed 4 bases, and the junction held 4 bases outside the gene matches. This CDR3 has 13 amino acids. Written as DNA, the CDR3 is TGCAGCGTTTTCACAGGGGGCGCAGATACGCAGTATTTT. Translated, it gives CSVFTGGADTQYF.

This clonotype has at least ten counts. The J gene is TRBJ2-4, the V gene TRBV29-1; 7 bases fit TRBD2. V was clipped by 6 bases and J by 8 bases; unmatched bases: 7. The CDR3 totals 12 residues. Germline assignment: CDR1 SQVTM and CDR2 ANQGSEA. The CDR3 bases are TGCAGCGTCTTTGGAGGGAGGGACATTCAGTACTTC. It codes for CSVFGGRDIQYF.

This clonotype was observed a few times. The rearrangement joins TRBV25-1 to TRBJ2-1; D gene unclear. Germline assignment: CDR1 MGHDK and CDR2 SYGVNS. Trimming stripped 4 bases from V and 9 bases from J, with 10 bases between. CDR3 size: 12 residues. CDR3 bases: TGTGCCAGCAGTGCCCAGTCTCGTGAGCAGTTCTTC. Its protein product is CASSAQSREQFF.

The chain is built from TRBV12-3 or TRBV12-4 and TRBJ2-5, with 7 bases identical to TRBD2. This CDR3 spans 14 amino acids. J was trimmed by 4 bases and V by 7 bases; bases with no gene match: 9. CDR3: CASTTMGGLETQYF. DNA of the CDR3: TGTGCCAGCACTACAATGGGGGGGTTAGAGACCCAGTACTTC.

This clonotype came up many times. The chain couples TRBV4-1 to TRBJ2-3; D is possibly TRBD1 or TRBD2 (5 bases each). This CDR3 comprises 13 residues. V was pared by 0 bases and J by 8 bases, with 9 bases between. From germline, CDR1 is MGHRA and CDR2 YSYEKL. DNA of the CDR3: TGCGCCAGCAGCCAAGAGGAGGACACTACGCAGTATTTT. This gives the protein CASSQEEDTTQYF.

The chain has TRBV5-1 and TRBJ2-3, with D unclear. The V gene lost 3 bases and the J gene lost 6 bases, with 20 bases spanning the gap. The CDR3 totals 16 residues. The V gene's germline CDR1 is SGHRS and CDR2 YFSETQ. Here the CDR3 reads CASSSRSPGFTDTQYF. The CDR3 coding sequence is TGCGCCAGCAGCTCCCGAAGCCCCGGGTTCACGGATACGCAGTATTTT.

This chain joins TRBV3-1 and TRBJ2-7, with 8 bases lining up with TRBD2. Per the germline V gene, CDR1 is LGHDT and CDR2 is YNNKEL (reference sequence). V lost 8 bases to trimming and J lost 2 bases; unmatched junction nucleotides: 8. There are 14 residues in the CDR3. The DNA for the CDR3 is TGTGCCAGCTCAAAGCGGGAGAAGCCCTACGAGCAGTACTTC. Encoded protein: CASSKREKPYEQYF.

This clonotype was recorded many times. This chain joins TRBV29-1 and TRBJ2-1; D remains ambiguous. The V gene's germline CDR1 is SQVTM and CDR2 ANQGSEA. Trimming left V 1 base short and J 4 bases short, with 17 bases between. The CDR3 has 16 residues. CDR3 coding DNA: TGCAGCGTTGAAGGTGATCCGAGTCTCCGATACAATGAGCAGTTCTTC. Encoded protein: CSVEGDPSLRYNEQFF.

V gene TRBV12-3 or TRBV12-4 combines with J gene TRBJ1-5; unclear D gene. The CDR3 runs to 14 residues. Between the trimmed V and J ends, which lost 5 bases and 4 bases, there was a span of 12 bases. In DNA, the CDR3 is TGTGCCAGCAGTATGGGCGCGGGGAATCAGCCCCAGCATTTT. Encoded protein: CASSMGAGNQPQHF.

The V gene is TRBV10-3, the J gene TRBJ2-2; tentatively, D is TRBD2 (6 bases). The V gene lost 6 bases and the J gene lost 3 bases, with 14 bases spanning the gap. The length of the CDR3 is 15 residues. Germline V gene data show CDR1 as ENHRY and CDR2 as SYGVKD. CDR3 region: CAIRRSSADTGELFF. The CDR3 bases are TGTGCCATCAGAAGGTCTAGCGCGGACACCGGGGAGCTGTTTTTT.

The gene calls are TRBV2 and TRBJ1-1; the D is unclear. The V end lost 4 bases, the J end lost 1 base, and 7 bases lay between the germline ends. CDR3 length: 13 residues. Germline lookup yields CDR1 SNHLY and CDR2 FYNNEI. The DNA of the CDR3 is TGTGCCAGCAGTGGGGAAAGGAACACTGAAGCTTTCTTT. Translated: CASSGERNTEAFF.

This clonotype was seen a few times. CDR3 sequence: CASSLADNTGELFF. The DNA of the CDR3 is TGTGCCAGCAGCCTAGCGGATAACACCGGGGAGCTGTTTTTT. The chain joins TRBV12-3 or TRBV12-4 to TRBJ2-2; 7 bases fit TRBD2. The junction had 3 bases not matched to a gene; V was cut back by 6 bases and J by 2 bases. This CDR3 spans 14 amino acids.

The rearrangement uses TRBV20-1 and TRBJ2-3; 12 nucleotides line up with TRBD1. Germline loops: CDR1 DFQATT, CDR2 SNEGSKA (reference sequence). V lost 6 bases, J lost 3 bases, and 4 bases stayed unmatched. CDR3 length: 14 residues. CDR3 residues: CSAGTGGTTDTQYF. The CDR3 DNA is TGCAGTGCAGGGACAGGGGGCACAACAGATACGCAGTATTTT.

The sample holds a few counts of this clonotype. This chain's CDR3 is CASSQDPGLAHNEQFF. The CDR3 DNA is TGTGCCAGCAGCCAGGACCCGGGACTAGCCCACAATGAGCAGTTCTTC. The chain is built from TRBV4-2 and TRBJ2-1; 9 bases are a match to TRBD2. The CDR3 totals 16 residues. Looked up from germline, CDR1 is LGHNA and CDR2 is YNFKEQ. V dropped 3 bases and J dropped 5; count of bases not matched to a gene: 8.

The chain joins TRBV3-1 to TRBJ1-5, with a tentative D call TRBD1 (5 bases). The CDR3 totals 15 residues. Between the trimmed V and J ends, which lost 1 base and 6 bases, there was a span of 13 bases. CDR1 and CDR2 from the germline V gene are LGHDT and YNNKEL (reference sequence). CDR3 coding DNA: TGTGCCAGCAGCCAAGGATGGGGGATAGGTCAGCCCCAGCATTTT. It codes for CASSQGWGIGQPQHF.

The V and J genes are TRBV21-1 and TRBJ2-1; TRBD2, as called in the table, went unchecked against the DNA. TRBV21-1 is designated a pseudogene. This CDR3 has 15 amino acids. For the CDR3, the DNA is TGTGCCATCCGCAACGAAGTAGCGGGAGGAGATGAGCAGTTCTTC. Translation: CAIRNEVAGGDEQFF.